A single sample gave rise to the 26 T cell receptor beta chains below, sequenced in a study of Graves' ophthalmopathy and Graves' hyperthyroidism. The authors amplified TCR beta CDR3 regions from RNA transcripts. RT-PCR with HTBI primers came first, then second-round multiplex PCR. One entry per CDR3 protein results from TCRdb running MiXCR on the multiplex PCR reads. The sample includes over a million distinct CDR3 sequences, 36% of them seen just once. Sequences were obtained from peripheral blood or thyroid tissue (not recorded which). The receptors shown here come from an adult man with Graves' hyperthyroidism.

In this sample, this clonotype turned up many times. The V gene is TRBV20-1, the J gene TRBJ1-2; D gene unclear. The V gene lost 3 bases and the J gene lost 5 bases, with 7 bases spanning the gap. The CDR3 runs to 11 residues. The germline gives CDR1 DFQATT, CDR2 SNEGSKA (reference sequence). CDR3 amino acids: CSASLGYGYTF. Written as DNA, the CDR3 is TGCAGTGCTAGTCTGGGTTATGGCTACACCTTC.

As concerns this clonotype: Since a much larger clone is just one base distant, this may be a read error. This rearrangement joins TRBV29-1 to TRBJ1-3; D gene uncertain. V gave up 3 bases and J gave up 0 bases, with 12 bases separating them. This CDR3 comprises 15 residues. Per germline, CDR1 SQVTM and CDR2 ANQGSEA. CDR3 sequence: CSVDWGTSSGNTIYF. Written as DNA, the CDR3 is TGCAGCGTTGATTGGGGAACGAGCTCTGGAAACACCATATATTTT.

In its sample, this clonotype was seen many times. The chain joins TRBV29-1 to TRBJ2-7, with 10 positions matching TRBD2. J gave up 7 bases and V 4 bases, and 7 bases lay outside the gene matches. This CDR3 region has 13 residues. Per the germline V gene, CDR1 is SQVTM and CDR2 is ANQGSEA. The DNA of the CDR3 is TGCAGCGTTGCAACTAGCGGGATCTTTGAGCAGTACTTC. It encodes CSVATSGIFEQYF.

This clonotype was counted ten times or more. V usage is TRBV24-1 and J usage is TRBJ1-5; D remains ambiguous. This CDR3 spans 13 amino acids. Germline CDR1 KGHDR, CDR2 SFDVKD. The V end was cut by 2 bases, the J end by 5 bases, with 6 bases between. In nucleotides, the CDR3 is TGTGCCACCAGTGATTCGCAATATCAGCCCCAGCATTTT. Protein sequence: CATSDSQYQPQHF.

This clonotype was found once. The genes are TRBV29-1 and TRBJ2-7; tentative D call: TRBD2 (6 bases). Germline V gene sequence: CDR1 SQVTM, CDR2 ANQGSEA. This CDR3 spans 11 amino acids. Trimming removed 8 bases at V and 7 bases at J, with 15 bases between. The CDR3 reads CSFGAAGEQYF. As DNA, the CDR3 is TGCAGCTTCGGGGCGGCGGGAGAGCAGTACTTC.

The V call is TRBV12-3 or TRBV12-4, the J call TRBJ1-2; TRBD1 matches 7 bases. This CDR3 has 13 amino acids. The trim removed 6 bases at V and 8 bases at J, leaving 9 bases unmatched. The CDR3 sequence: CASSRNRGVGYTF. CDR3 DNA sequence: TGTGCCAGCAGCCGGAACAGGGGAGTCGGCTACACCTTC.

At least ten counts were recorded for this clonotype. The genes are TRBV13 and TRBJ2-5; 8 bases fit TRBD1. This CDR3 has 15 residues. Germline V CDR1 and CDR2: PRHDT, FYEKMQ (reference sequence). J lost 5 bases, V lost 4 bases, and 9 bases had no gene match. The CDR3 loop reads CASSSWTGRKETQYF. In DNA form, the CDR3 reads TGTGCCAGCAGCTCATGGACAGGGCGCAAGGAGACCCAGTACTTC.

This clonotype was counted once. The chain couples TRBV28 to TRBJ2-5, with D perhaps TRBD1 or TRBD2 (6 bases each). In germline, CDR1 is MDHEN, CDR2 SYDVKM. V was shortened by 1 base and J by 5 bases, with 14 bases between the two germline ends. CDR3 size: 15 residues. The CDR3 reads CASSLYEGGFETQYF. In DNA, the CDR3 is TGTGCCAGCAGTTTATATGAGGGGGGTTTTGAGACCCAGTACTTC.

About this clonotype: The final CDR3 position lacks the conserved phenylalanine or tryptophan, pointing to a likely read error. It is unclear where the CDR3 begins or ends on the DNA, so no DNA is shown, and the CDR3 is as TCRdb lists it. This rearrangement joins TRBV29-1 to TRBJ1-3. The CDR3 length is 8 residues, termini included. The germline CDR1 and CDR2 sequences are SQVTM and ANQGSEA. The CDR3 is CSVEGGGQ.

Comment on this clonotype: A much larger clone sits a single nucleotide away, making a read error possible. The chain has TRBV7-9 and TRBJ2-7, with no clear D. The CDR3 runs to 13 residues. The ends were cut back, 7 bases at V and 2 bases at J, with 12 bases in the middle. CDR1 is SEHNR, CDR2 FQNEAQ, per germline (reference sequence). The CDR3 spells CASIHPVPYEQYF. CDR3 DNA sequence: TGTGCCAGCATCCATCCGGTTCCCTACGAGCAGTACTTC.

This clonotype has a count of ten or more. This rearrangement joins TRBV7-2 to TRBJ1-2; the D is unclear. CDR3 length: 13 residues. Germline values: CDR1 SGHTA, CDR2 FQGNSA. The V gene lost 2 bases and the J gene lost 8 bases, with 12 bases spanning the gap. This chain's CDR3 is CASSLPPREGYTF. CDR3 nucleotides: TGTGCCAGCAGCTTACCCCCCCGTGAGGGCTACACCTTC.

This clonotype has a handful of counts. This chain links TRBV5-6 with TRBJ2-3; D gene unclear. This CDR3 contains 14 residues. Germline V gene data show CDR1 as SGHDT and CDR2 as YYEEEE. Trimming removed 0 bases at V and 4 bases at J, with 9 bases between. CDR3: CASSLAASPDTQYF. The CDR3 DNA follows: TGTGCCAGCAGCTTGGCCGCGTCCCCAGATACGCAGTATTTT. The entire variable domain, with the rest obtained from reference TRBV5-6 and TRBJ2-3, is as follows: DAGVTQSPTHLIKTRGQQVTLRCSPKSGHDTVSWYQQALGQGPQFIFQYYEEEERQRGNFPDRFSGHQFPNYSSELNVNALLLGDSALYLCASSLAASPDTQYFGPGTRLTVL.

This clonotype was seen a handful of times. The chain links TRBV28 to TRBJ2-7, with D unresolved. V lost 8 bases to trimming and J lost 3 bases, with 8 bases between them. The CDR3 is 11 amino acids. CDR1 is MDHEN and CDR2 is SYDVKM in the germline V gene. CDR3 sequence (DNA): TGTGCCAGCTTTGATAACTACGAGCAGTACTTC. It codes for CASFDNYEQYF. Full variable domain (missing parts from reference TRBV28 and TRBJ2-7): DVKVTQSSRYLVKRTGEKVFLECVQDMDHENMFWYRQDPGLGLRLIYFSYDVKMKEKGDIPEGYSVSREKKERFSLILESASTNQTSMYLCASFDNYEQYFGPGTRLTVT.

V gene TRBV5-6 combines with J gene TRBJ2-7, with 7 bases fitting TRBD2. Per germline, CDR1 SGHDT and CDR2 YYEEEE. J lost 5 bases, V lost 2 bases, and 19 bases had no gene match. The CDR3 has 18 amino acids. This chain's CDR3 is CASSFWFASGALRDEQYF. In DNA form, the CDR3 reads TGTGCCAGCAGCTTTTGGTTCGCCAGCGGGGCCCTTCGAGACGAGCAGTACTTC.

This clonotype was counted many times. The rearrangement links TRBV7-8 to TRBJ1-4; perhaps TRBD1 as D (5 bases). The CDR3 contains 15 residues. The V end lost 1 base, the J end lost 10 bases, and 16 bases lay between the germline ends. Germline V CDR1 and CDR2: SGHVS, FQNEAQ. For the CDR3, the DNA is TGTGCCAGCAGCTTAGTATCGCAGGGTTCAGGAAAACTGTTTTTT. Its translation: CASSLVSQGSGKLFF.

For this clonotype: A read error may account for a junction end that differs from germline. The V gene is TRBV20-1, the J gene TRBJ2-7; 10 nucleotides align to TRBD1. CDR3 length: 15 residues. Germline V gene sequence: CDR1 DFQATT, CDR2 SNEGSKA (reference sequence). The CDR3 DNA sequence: TGCAGTGCCATCTCGACAGGGGGCTCGGGATACGGGCAGTACTTC. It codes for CSAISTGGSGYGQYF.

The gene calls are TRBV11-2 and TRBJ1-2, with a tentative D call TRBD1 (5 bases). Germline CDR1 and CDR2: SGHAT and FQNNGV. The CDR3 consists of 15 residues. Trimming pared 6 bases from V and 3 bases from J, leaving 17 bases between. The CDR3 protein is CASSLSGPRYYGYTF. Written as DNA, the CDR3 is TGTGCCAGCAGTTTATCGGGACCGCGCTACTATGGCTACACCTTC.

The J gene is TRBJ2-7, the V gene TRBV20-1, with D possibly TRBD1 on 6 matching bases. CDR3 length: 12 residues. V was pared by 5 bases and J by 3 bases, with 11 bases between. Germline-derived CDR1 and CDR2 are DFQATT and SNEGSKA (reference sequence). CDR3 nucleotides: TGCAGTGCTCCCAGGGGCGACTACGAGCAGTACTTC. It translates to CSAPRGDYEQYF.

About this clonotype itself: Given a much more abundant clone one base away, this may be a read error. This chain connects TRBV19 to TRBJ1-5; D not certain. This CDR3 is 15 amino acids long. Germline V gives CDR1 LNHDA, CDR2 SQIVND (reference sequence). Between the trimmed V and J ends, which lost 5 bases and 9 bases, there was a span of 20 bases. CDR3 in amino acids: CASSRHSQEHRPQHF. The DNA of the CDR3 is TGTGCCAGTAGTCGCCATTCCCAGGAACATCGGCCCCAGCATTTT.

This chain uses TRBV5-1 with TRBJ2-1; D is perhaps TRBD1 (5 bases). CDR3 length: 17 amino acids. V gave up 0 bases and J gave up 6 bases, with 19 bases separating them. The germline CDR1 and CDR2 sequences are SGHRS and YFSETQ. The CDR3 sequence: CASSLAVRQGFLNEQFF. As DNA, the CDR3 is TGCGCCAGCAGCTTGGCCGTACGGCAGGGTTTCCTCAATGAGCAGTTCTTC.

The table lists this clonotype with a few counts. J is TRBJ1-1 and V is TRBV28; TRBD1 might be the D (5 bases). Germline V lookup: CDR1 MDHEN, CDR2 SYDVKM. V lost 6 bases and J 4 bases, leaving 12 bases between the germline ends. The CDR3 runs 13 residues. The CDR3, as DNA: TGTGCCAGCAGAGGGACGTTTGGCACTGAAGCTTTCTTT. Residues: CASRGTFGTEAFF.

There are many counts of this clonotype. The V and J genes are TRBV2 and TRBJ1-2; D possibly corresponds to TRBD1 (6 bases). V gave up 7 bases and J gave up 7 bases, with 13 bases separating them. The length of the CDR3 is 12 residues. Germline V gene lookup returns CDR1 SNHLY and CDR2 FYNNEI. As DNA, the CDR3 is TGTGCCAGCACTGGAACAGGGACTGGCTACACCTTC. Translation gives CASTGTGTGYTF. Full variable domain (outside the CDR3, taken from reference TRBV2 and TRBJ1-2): EPEVTQTPSHQVTQMGQEVILRCVPISNHLYFYWYRQILGQKVEFLVSFYNNEISEKSEIFDDQFSVERPDGSNFTLKIRSTKLEDSAMYFCASTGTGTGYTFGSGTRLTVV.

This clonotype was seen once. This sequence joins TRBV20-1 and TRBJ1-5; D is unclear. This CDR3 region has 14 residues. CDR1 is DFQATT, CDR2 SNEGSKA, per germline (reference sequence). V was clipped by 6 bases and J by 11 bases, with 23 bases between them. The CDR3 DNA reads TGCAGTGCCGAGGAGCGGGGTCGACAAGAGACCCAGCATTTT. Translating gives CSAEERGRQETQHF.

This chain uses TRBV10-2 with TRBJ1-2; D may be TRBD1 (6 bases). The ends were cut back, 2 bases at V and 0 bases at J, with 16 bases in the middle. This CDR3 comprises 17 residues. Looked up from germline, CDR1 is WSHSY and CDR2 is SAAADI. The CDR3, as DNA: TGCGCCAGCAGTGAGCCGGACAGTTTAGTAGCTAACTATGGCTACACCTTC. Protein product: CASSEPDSLVANYGYTF.

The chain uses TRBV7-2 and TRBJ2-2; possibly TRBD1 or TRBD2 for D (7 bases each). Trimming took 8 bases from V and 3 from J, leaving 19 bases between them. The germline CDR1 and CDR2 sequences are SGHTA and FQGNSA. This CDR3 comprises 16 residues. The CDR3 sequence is CASWGGLGGYTGELFF. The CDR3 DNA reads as TGTGCCAGCTGGGGGGGATTAGGGGGCTACACCGGGGAGCTGTTTTTT. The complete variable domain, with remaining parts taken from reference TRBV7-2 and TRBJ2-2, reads GAGVSQSPSNKVTEKGKDVELRCDPISGHTALYWYRQSLGQGLEFLIYFQGNSAPDKSGLPSDRFSAERTGGSVSTLTIQRTQQEDSAVYLCASWGGLGGYTGELFFGEGSRLTVL.

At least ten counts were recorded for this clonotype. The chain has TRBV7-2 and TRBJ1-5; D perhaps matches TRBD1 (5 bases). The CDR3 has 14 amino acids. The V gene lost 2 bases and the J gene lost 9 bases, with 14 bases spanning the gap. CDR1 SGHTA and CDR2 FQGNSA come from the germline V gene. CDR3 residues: CASSLSGSGGPQHF. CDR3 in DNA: TGTGCCAGCAGCTTATCCGGCTCCGGGGGGCCCCAGCATTTT. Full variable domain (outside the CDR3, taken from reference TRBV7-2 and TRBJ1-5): GAGVSQSPSNKVTEKGKDVELRCDPISGHTALYWYRQSLGQGLEFLIYFQGNSAPDKSGLPSDRFSAERTGGSVSTLTIQRTQQEDSAVYLCASSLSGSGGPQHFGDGTRLSIL.